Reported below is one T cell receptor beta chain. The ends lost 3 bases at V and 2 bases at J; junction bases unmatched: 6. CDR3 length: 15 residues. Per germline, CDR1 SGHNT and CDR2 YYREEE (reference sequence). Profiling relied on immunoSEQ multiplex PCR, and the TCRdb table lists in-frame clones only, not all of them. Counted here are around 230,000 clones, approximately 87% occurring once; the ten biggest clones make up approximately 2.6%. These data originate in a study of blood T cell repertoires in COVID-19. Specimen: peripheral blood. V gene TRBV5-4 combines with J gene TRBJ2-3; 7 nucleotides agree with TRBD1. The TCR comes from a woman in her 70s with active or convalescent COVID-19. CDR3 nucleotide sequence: TGTGCCAGCAGCTCCGGGACAGCTTACACAGATACGCAGTATTTT. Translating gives CASSSGTAYTDTQYF.